These 25 T cell receptor beta chains came from one sample sequenced in a study of blood T cell repertoires in COVID-19. Assay used: immunoSEQ multiplex PCR; TCRdb lists only in-frame clones, some missing. Here the sample spans fewer than 350,000 clones, roughly 86% being singletons. Sequencing was done on a sample of PBMCs or T cells enriched from blood (not recorded which). The receptors were sampled from a woman aged 25-40 years who had recovered from COVID-19.

V and J are TRBV19 and TRBJ1-1; 7 nucleotides match TRBD1. V was clipped by 1 base and J by 5 bases; unmatched bases: 7. This CDR3 comprises 15 residues. The germline gives CDR1 LNHDA, CDR2 SQIVND (reference sequence). The CDR3 DNA sequence: TGTGCCAGTAGTATAGTTGTAGGGGGCGCAACTGAAGCTTTCTTT. Its protein is CASSIVVGGATEAFF.

The J gene is TRBJ1-4, the V gene TRBV18; 9 bases line up with TRBD1. Germline CDR1 is KGHSH and CDR2 is LQKENI. Germline trimming cut 1 base from V and 7 bases from J; bases unmatched to any gene: 7. The CDR3 contains 16 residues. The CDR3 loop is CASSPLPTGGFEKLFF. CDR3 coding DNA: TGTGCCAGCTCACCACTTCCGACAGGGGGTTTTGAAAAACTGTTTTTT. The full variable domain, with the rest looked up from reference TRBV18 and TRBJ1-4, is NAGVMQNPRHLVRRRGQEARLRCSPMKGHSHVYWYRQLPEEGLKFMVYLQKENIIDESGMPKERFSAEFPKEGPSILRIQQVVRGDSAAYFCASSPLPTGGFEKLFFGSGTQLSVL.

CDR3 sequence: CASSSTDSPLHF. The CDR3 DNA sequence: TGTGCCAGCAGTAGTACGGATTCACCCCTCCACTTT. The genes are TRBV6-6 and TRBJ1-6, with unresolved D. This CDR3 region has 12 residues. V was trimmed by 5 bases and J by 8 bases, leaving 7 bases between them. The germline CDR1 and CDR2 sequences are MNHNY and SVGAGI (reference sequence).

V and J are TRBV19 and TRBJ1-1, with unresolved D. V lost 7 bases and J lost 0, with 9 bases in between. The CDR3 is made up of 13 amino acids. Germline lookup yields CDR1 LNHDA and CDR2 SQIVND (reference sequence). The CDR3 DNA reads TGTGCCAGTAAAAATCGGGTGAACACTGAAGCTTTCTTT. It is translated as CASKNRVNTEAFF.

The chain joins TRBV29-1 to TRBJ2-7; 9 bases are a match to TRBD1. This CDR3 region has 13 residues. Germline V gene data show CDR1 as SQVTM and CDR2 as ANQGSEA. Trimming cost V 3 bases and J 5 bases; bases outside gene matches: 5. CDR3: CSVERQGGDEQYF. CDR3 DNA sequence: TGCAGCGTTGAGCGACAGGGGGGAGACGAGCAGTACTTC.

This chain joins TRBV7-2 and TRBJ2-1, with D possibly being TRBD1 (6 bases). Per the germline V gene, CDR1 is SGHTA and CDR2 is FQGNSA. V gave up 5 bases and J gave up 4 bases, with 21 bases separating them. The CDR3 runs 17 residues. In nucleotides, the CDR3 is TGTGCCAGCAGCCGCAGCAGGCACCTCAGGGGTTACAATGAGCAGTTCTTC. It is translated as CASSRSRHLRGYNEQFF.

The chain has TRBV5-1 and TRBJ2-1; D gene unclear. Trimming took 3 bases from V and 7 from J, leaving 14 bases between them. The CDR3 runs to 14 residues. The germline gives CDR1 SGHRS, CDR2 YFSETQ. CDR3 sequence (DNA): TGCGCCAGCAGCTCCAACCCACGGTGGAATGAGCAGTTCTTC. Its protein is CASSSNPRWNEQFF. Full variable domain (outside the CDR3, taken from reference TRBV5-1 and TRBJ2-1): KAGVTQTPRYLIKTRGQQVTLSCSPISGHRSVSWYQQTPGQGLQFLFEYFSETQRNKGNFPGRFSGRQFSNSRSEMNVSTLELGDSALYLCASSSNPRWNEQFFGPGTRLTVL.

This chain uses TRBV9 with TRBJ2-5; 11 positions match TRBD2. V shed 0 bases, J shed 2 bases, and the junction held 12 bases outside the gene matches. Germline loops: CDR1 SGDLS, CDR2 YYNGEE. The CDR3 is 19 residues long. The DNA of the CDR3 is TGTGCCAGCAGCGTAGGTTTCGGGCTAGCGGGGGGATGGCAAGAGACCCAGTACTTC. This translates into CASSVGFGLAGGWQETQYF.

V is TRBV19 and J is TRBJ2-1; TRBD1 is a possible D gene (6 bases). From germline, CDR1 is LNHDA and CDR2 SQIVND (reference sequence). The V and J ends lost 3 bases and 4 bases respectively, with 10 bases between them. The length of the CDR3 is 14 residues. CDR3 sequence reads: CASSIRDTYNEQFF. In nucleotides, the CDR3 is TGTGCCAGTAGTATCCGGGACACTTACAATGAGCAGTTCTTC.

This clone appeared a single time. The chain uses TRBV7-6 and TRBJ2-2; 9 nucleotides agree with TRBD2. Germline V CDR1 and CDR2: SGHVS, FNYEAQ. CDR3 length: 15 amino acids. The V segment lost 5 bases and the J segment 7 bases; nucleotides outside the gene matches: 8. The CDR3 here is CASSQIAGEGGELFF. DNA of the CDR3: TGTGCCAGCAGCCAAATAGCGGGAGAGGGCGGGGAGCTGTTTTTT.

The rearrangement joins TRBV6-2 or TRBV6-3 to TRBJ2-1, with 8 bases matching TRBD2. Per the germline V gene, CDR1 is MNHEY and CDR2 is SVGEGT. V gave up 4 bases and J gave up 3 bases; unmatched junction bases: 14. The length of the CDR3 is 18 residues. CDR3 coding DNA: TGTGCCAGCAGTTGGGGCGGGAGGACCATAAACCGCTACAATGAGCAGTTCTTC. This gives the protein CASSWGGRTINRYNEQFF.

This chain uses TRBV10-3 with TRBJ1-3; 9 bases map to TRBD1. V lost 4 bases and J lost 0; bases outside the gene matches: 25. Germline V gives CDR1 ENHRY, CDR2 SYGVKD. The CDR3 contains 23 residues. DNA of the CDR3: TGTGCCATCAGTGTCATTGAGACCATTGGGGACAGGGCGGAAAAAGGCTCTGGAAACACCATATATTTT. It codes for CAISVIETIGDRAEKGSGNTIYF.

Details on this clone: Other DNA sequences of this sample code for an identical CDR3. This chain uses TRBV5-1 with TRBJ1-1; D call uncertain. This CDR3 is built from 13 residues. Between the trimmed V and J ends, which lost 2 bases and 5 bases, there was a span of 10 bases. Per germline, CDR1 SGHRS and CDR2 YFSETQ. The CDR3 DNA reads as TGCGCCAGCAGCTTTTCTCAGGAAACTGAAGCTTTCTTT. Amino acid sequence: CASSFSQETEAFF.

This chain connects TRBV11-2 to TRBJ2-3, with TRBD1 matching 7 bases. Germline V CDR1 and CDR2: SGHAT, FQNNGV. There are 16 residues in the CDR3. Trimming at V came to 4 bases and at J to 3 bases, leaving 10 bases not matched to a gene. The chain's CDR3 is CASSSRQGLGTDTQYF. As DNA, the CDR3 is TGTGCCAGCAGCTCGCGACAGGGTTTAGGGACAGATACGCAGTATTTT.

This chain links TRBV23-1 with TRBJ1-1; tentatively, D is TRBD1 (5 bases). TRBV23-1 is reported as an ORF; its role is uncertain. V lost 3 bases to trimming and J lost 1 base, with 15 bases between them. The CDR3 has 16 residues. The CDR3 is CASSHHKSGENTEAFF. The CDR3 bases are TGCGCCAGCAGTCACCACAAGTCGGGGGAGAACACTGAAGCTTTCTTT.

The V and J genes are TRBV9 and TRBJ2-1, with TRBD2 matching 16 bases. This CDR3 region has 19 residues. Germline V gene lookup returns CDR1 SGDLS and CDR2 YYNGEE. V lost 0 bases to trimming and J lost 3 bases; unmatched junction nucleotides: 6. In nucleotides, the CDR3 is TGTGCCAGCAGCGTAGTCGGGACTAGCGGGAGGGCTCACTACAATGAGCAGTTCTTC. Translated, it gives CASSVVGTSGRAHYNEQFF.

Only one count was recorded for this clone. CDR3 in amino acids: CASSIVAGNTIYF. The CDR3 DNA is TGTGCCAGTAGTATCGTTGCTGGAAACACCATATATTTT. This chain links TRBV19 with TRBJ1-3; D gene unclear. Germline loops: CDR1 LNHDA, CDR2 SQIVND (reference sequence). This CDR3 comprises 13 residues. Trimming shortened V by 3 bases and J by 2 bases, and 5 bases separated the two germline ends.

The count of this clone is one. The V gene is TRBV5-1, the J gene TRBJ1-5; D remains unclear. The V and J ends lost 5 bases and 3 bases respectively, with 12 bases between them. Germline assignment: CDR1 SGHRS and CDR2 YFSETQ. The CDR3 totals 14 residues. CDR3: CASSEGLHNQPQHF. In DNA form, the CDR3 reads TGCGCCAGCAGTGAGGGTCTTCACAATCAGCCCCAGCATTTT.

This clone showed up just a few times. The chain has TRBV6-4 and TRBJ1-1; D gene unclear. Germline CDR1 reads MRHNA; CDR2 reads SNTAGT. Trimming removed 6 bases at V and 2 bases at J, with 10 bases between. This CDR3 comprises 13 residues. CDR3 DNA: TGTGCCAGCAGCATACAGATAAACACTGAAGCTTTCTTT. It translates to CASSIQINTEAFF.

Notes on this clone: The CDR3 does not close with the conserved phenylalanine or tryptophan, likely indicating a read error. The DNA is left out, because the CDR3 cannot be placed on it with certainty; the CDR3 is given as TCRdb lists it. The V call is TRBV27, the J call TRBJ2-4; TRBD2 is taken as the D call from the table, unchecked against the DNA. The V gene's germline CDR1 is MNHEY and CDR2 SMNVEV (reference sequence). The CDR3 is 11 amino acids long, termini counted. CDR3 amino acids: CASSLRTSGGA.

This sequence joins TRBV7-9 and TRBJ1-2, with no clear D. The V and J ends lost 7 bases and 6 bases respectively, with 12 bases between them. In germline, CDR1 is SEHNR, CDR2 FQNEAQ (reference sequence). This CDR3 is 12 amino acids long. The CDR3 reads CASTQQPHGYTF. The DNA for the CDR3 is TGTGCCAGCACCCAACAGCCGCATGGCTACACCTTC.

The genes are TRBV21-1 and TRBJ1-2; whether TRBD1, the table's D call, matches the DNA was not checked. TRBV21-1 is a recognized pseudogene. The CDR3 loop spans 17 amino acids. The CDR3 DNA sequence: TGTGCCAGCAGCATCCCAGAATTAGATACAGGGGATAATGGCTACACCTTC. This codes for CASSIPELDTGDNGYTF.

V is TRBV4-1 and J is TRBJ2-1, with unresolved D. Trimming removed 5 bases at V and 7 bases at J, with 18 bases between. This CDR3 contains 15 residues. CDR1 and CDR2 from the germline V gene are MGHRA and YSYEKL. CDR3 in amino acids: CASSSRVGLSNEQFF. CDR3 bases: TGCGCCAGCAGCTCTCGGGTGGGTCTTAGTAATGAGCAGTTCTTC.

The chain carries TRBV9 and TRBJ1-5; 8 bases line up with TRBD1. Unmatched junction bases numbered 2, after V lost 0 bases and J lost 3 bases. The CDR3 sequence is 15 residues long. The V gene's germline CDR1 is SGDLS and CDR2 YYNGEE. The CDR3 DNA is TGTGCCAGCAGCGTAGGACAGGGGCCCAATCAGCCCCAGCATTTT. Residues: CASSVGQGPNQPQHF.

The chain joins TRBV7-8 to TRBJ2-7; TRBD2 aligns across 12 bases. Germline V gene data show CDR1 as SGHVS and CDR2 as FQNEAQ. The CDR3 sequence is 15 residues long. The V gene end was trimmed by 2 bases and the J gene end by 9 bases; junction bases not matched to a gene: 8. The CDR3: CASSLLAGGDGWQYF. The CDR3 coding sequence is TGTGCCAGCAGCTTACTAGCGGGGGGGGATGGGTGGCAGTACTTC.